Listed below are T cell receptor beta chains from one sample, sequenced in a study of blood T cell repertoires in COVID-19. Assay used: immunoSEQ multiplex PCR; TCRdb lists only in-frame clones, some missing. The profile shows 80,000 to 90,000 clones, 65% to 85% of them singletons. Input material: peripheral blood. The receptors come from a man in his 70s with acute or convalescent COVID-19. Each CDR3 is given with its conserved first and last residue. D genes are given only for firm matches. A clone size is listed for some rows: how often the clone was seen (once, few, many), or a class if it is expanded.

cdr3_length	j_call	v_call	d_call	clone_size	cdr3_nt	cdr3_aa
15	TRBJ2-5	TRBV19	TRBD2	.	TGTGCCAGTAGTAAAGCGGGGGGTATAACAGAGACCCAGTACTTC	CASSKAGGITETQYF
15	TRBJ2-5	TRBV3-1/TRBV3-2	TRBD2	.	TGTGCCAGCAGCCGAGCGGGGGCCCATCAAGAGACCCAGTACTTC	CASSRAGAHQETQYF
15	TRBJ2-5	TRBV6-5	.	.	TGTGCCAGCAGTTACGGGCGCTCCCCTCAAGAGACCCAGTACTTC	CASSYGRSPQETQYF
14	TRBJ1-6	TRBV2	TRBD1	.	TGTGCCAGCAACCCGACAGGGGATAATTCACCCCTCCACTTT	CASNPTGDNSPLHF
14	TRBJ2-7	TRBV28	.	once	TGTGCCAGCAGTTTCCCCGGACAGAGCTACGAGCAGTACTTC	CASSFPGQSYEQYF
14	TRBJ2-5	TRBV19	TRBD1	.	TGTGCCAGTAGTAGCGGACAGGGACAAGAGACCCAGTACTTC	CASSSGQGQETQYF
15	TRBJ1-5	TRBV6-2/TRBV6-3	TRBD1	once	TGTGCCAGCAGTTACGTAAGGGGGCAAGGGCAGCCCCAGCATTTT	CASSYVRGQGQPQHF
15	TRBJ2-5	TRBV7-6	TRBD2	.	TGTGCCAGCAGCTTAGGTACTAGCGGGGGCAAGACCCAGTACTTC	CASSLGTSGGKTQYF
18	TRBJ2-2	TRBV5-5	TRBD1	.	TGTGCCAGCAGCTTGGCGACAGGGGTGTTCGCGAACACCGGGGAGCTGTTTTTT	CASSLATGVFANTGELFF
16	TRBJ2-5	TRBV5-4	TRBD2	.	TGTGCCAGCAGCATGGGATCTAGCGGTGGCGGGGAGACCCAGTACTTC	CASSMGSSGGGETQYF
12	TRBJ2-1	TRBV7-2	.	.	TGTGCCAGCAGCTTGTCGCGGAATGAGCAGTTCTTC	CASSLSRNEQFF
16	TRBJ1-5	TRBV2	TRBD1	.	TGTGCCAGCAGTGTGTTCAGGGGGCATAGCAATCAGCCCCAGCATTTT	CASSVFRGHSNQPQHF
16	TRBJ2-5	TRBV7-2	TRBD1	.	TGTGCCAGCAGTGCTGTAGGGACAGGGGTCCAAGAGACCCAGTACTTC	CASSAVGTGVQETQYF
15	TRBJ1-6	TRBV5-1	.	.	TGCGCCAGCAGCTTGGATTCCGGGGGTTGGTCACCCCTCCACTTT	CASSLDSGGWSPLHF
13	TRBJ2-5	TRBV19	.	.	TGTGCCAGTAGTACGGAGGGGCAAGAGACCCAGTACTTC	CASSTEGQETQYF
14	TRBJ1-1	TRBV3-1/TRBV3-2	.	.	TGTGCCAGCAGCGCCCGGGACACTGACACTGAAGCTTTCTTT	CASSARDTDTEAFF
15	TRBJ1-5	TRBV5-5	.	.	TGTGCCAGCAGCTCACAGGGCTATAGCAATCAGCCCCAGCATTTT	CASSSQGYSNQPQHF